The 31 T cell receptor beta chains listed next were all sequenced from one sample in a study of OX40 agonist ivuxolimab in advanced cancers. Library creation used the immunoSEQ multiplex PCR assay. TCRdb provides this immuneACCESS table in a form limited to in-frame rearrangements. Some clones are lacking; in checked studies, under half of them reflect an unresolved V gene, and why the rest are absent is not known. For this sample the table gives approximately 45,000 clones, of which approximately 80% were detected only once. The top ten clones comprise over 3.5% of the sample. The starting material was CD4+ or CD8+ T cells sorted from blood, obtained in a trial of the OX40 agonist ivuxolimab. Receptors originate from an adult with an advanced solid tumor such as melanoma, head and neck, liver or kidney cancer.

This clone was seen just once. The chain joins TRBV9 to TRBJ2-7; 11 bases agree with TRBD1. This CDR3 comprises 16 residues. The germline CDR1 and CDR2 sequences are SGDLS and YYNGEE. V lost 0 bases and J lost 4; bases outside the gene matches: 6. The CDR3 loop is CASSVGPGTGGYEQYF. The CDR3 DNA sequence: TGTGCCAGCAGCGTAGGACCCGGGACAGGGGGTTACGAGCAGTACTTC. The full variable domain, with the rest looked up from reference TRBV9 and TRBJ2-7, is DSGVTQTPKHLITATGQRVTLRCSPRSGDLSVYWYQQSLDQGLQFLIQYYNGEERAKGNILERFSAQQFPDLHSELNLSSLELGDSALYFCASSVGPGTGGYEQYFGPGTRLTVT.

This sequence joins TRBV9 and TRBJ2-7; 7 nucleotides line up with TRBD2. CDR1 is SGDLS and CDR2 is YYNGEE in the germline V gene. V shed 0 bases, J shed 6 bases, and the junction held 6 bases outside the gene matches. The CDR3 loop spans 14 amino acids. The CDR3 nucleotides read TGTGCCAGCAGCGTAGGGGTAGGGAGGGGCGAGCAGTACTTC. Translated: CASSVGVGRGEQYF.

This chain joins TRBV7-2 and TRBJ1-3; D gene uncertain. The CDR3 spans 16 residues. Germline lookup yields CDR1 SGHTA and CDR2 FQGNSA. V gave up 1 base and J gave up 0 bases, with 10 bases separating them. Here the CDR3 reads CASSLDAGHSGNTIYF. The CDR3 bases are TGTGCCAGCAGCTTAGATGCGGGCCACTCTGGAAACACCATATATTTT.

This chain links TRBV6-5 with TRBJ2-1; no reliable D call. Trimming stripped 2 bases from V and 5 bases from J, with 4 bases between. The CDR3 sequence is 12 residues long. Germline V CDR1 and CDR2: MNHEY, SVGAGI. The CDR3 coding sequence is TGTGCCAGCAGTTACATAGACAATGAGCAGTTCTTC. Protein sequence: CASSYIDNEQFF.

This clone appeared a few times. The V call is TRBV30, the J call TRBJ1-1; the D is unclear. V was pared by 1 base and J by 6 bases, with 6 bases between. Germline V lookup: CDR1 GTSNPN, CDR2 SVGIG (reference sequence). This CDR3 has 11 amino acids. CDR3 in amino acids: CAWSAVAEAFF. The CDR3 bases are TGTGCCTGGAGTGCGGTGGCTGAAGCTTTCTTT.

V gene TRBV2 combines with J gene TRBJ1-2; D unclear. Trimming stripped 1 base from V and 8 bases from J, with 8 bases between. Per the germline V gene, CDR1 is SNHLY and CDR2 is FYNNEI. CDR3 size: 12 residues. The CDR3 loop reads CASSEDWRGYTF. In nucleotides, the CDR3 is TGTGCCAGCAGTGAAGATTGGAGGGGCTACACCTTC.

The CDR3 bases are TGTGCCAGCTCGCAACAGGGCTCTAGCACAGATACGCAGTATTTT. Translated, it gives CASSQQGSSTDTQYF. The V gene is TRBV18, the J gene TRBJ2-3; tentatively, D is TRBD1 (6 bases). CDR3 length: 15 residues. CDR1 KGHSH and CDR2 LQKENI come from the germline V gene. The ends were cut back, 6 bases at V and 0 bases at J, with 13 bases in the middle. Variable domain in full (rest from reference TRBV18 and TRBJ2-3): NAGVMQNPRHLVRRRGQEARLRCSPMKGHSHVYWYRQLPEEGLKFMVYLQKENIIDESGMPKERFSAEFPKEGPSILRIQQVVRGDSAAYFCASSQQGSSTDTQYFGPGTRLTVL.

The J gene is TRBJ2-3, the V gene TRBV30; 13 positions match TRBD2. The V segment lost 3 bases and the J segment 8 bases; nucleotides outside the gene matches: 11. This CDR3 has 16 amino acids. Germline-derived CDR1 and CDR2 are GTSNPN and SVGIG (reference sequence). The CDR3 protein is CAWSHATSGGAVTQYF. DNA for the CDR3: TGTGCCTGGAGCCATGCCACTAGCGGGGGGGCCGTTACGCAGTATTTT.

V is TRBV18 and J is TRBJ1-3; D gene ambiguous. Germline values: CDR1 KGHSH, CDR2 LQKENI. There are 16 residues in the CDR3. V was pared by 3 bases and J by 4 bases, with 16 bases between. The DNA for the CDR3 is TGTGCCAGCTCACCCGACCGCAGTTCAGGCGGAAACACCATATATTTT. Amino acids: CASSPDRSSGGNTIYF.

CDR3 DNA: TGTGCCAGCAGTTTAGTAACGCCCGATGAAGCTTTCTTT. This gives the protein CASSLVTPDEAFF. The chain is built from TRBV28 and TRBJ1-1; unclear D gene. Germline CDR1 reads MDHEN; CDR2 reads SYDVKM. This CDR3 is built from 13 residues. The V end lost 2 bases, the J end lost 7 bases, and 11 bases lay between the germline ends. Full variable domain (rest looked up from reference TRBV28 and TRBJ1-1): DVKVTQSSRYLVKRTGEKVFLECVQDMDHENMFWYRQDPGLGLRLIYFSYDVKMKEKGDIPEGYSVSREKKERFSLILESASTNQTSMYLCASSLVTPDEAFFGQGTRLTVV.

The chain combines TRBV5-1 with TRBJ2-7; a weak D match, TRBD1 (6 bases). Per germline, CDR1 SGHRS and CDR2 YFSETQ. CDR3 length equals 13 residues. The V and J ends lost 0 bases and 5 bases respectively, with 9 bases between them. For the CDR3, the DNA is TGCGCCAGCAGCTTGGTTGAGGGGGACGAGCAGTACTTC. Translation: CASSLVEGDEQYF.

The V and J genes are TRBV5-6 and TRBJ2-3; D not resolved. This CDR3 region has 14 residues. V gave up 4 bases and J gave up 2 bases, with 11 bases separating them. Germline V gene lookup returns CDR1 SGHDT and CDR2 YYEEEE. The CDR3 coding sequence is TGTGCCAGCAGCCGTGACACGACCACAGATACGCAGTATTTT. Translated, it gives CASSRDTTTDTQYF. The entire variable domain, with the rest obtained from reference TRBV5-6 and TRBJ2-3, is as follows: DAGVTQSPTHLIKTRGQQVTLRCSPKSGHDTVSWYQQALGQGPQFIFQYYEEEERQRGNFPDRFSGHQFPNYSSELNVNALLLGDSALYLCASSRDTTTDTQYFGPGTRLTVL.

The genes are TRBV7-8 and TRBJ1-1; 11 nucleotides match TRBD1. V was pared by 1 base and J by 10 bases, with 2 bases of the junction left unmatched. Germline assignment: CDR1 SGHVS and CDR2 FQNEAQ. The CDR3 is made up of 13 amino acids. The CDR3: CASSLVGTGGAFF. The DNA of the CDR3 is TGTGCCAGCAGCTTAGTGGGGACAGGGGGAGCTTTCTTT.

The chain combines TRBV7-9 with TRBJ2-7; D might be TRBD1 (5 bases). Trimming left V 1 base short and J 2 bases short, with 9 bases between. From germline, CDR1 is SEHNR and CDR2 FQNEAQ (reference sequence). CDR3 size: 14 residues. This CDR3 is CASSLVGVPYEQYF. CDR3 coding DNA: TGTGCCAGCAGCTTAGTAGGGGTCCCCTACGAGCAGTACTTC. Full variable domain (rest looked up from reference TRBV7-9 and TRBJ2-7): DTGVSQNPRHKITKRGQNVTFRCDPISEHNRLYWYRQTLGQGPEFLTYFQNEAQLEKSRLLSDRFSAERPKGSFSTLEIQRTEQGDSAMYLCASSLVGVPYEQYFGPGTRLTVT.

There are a few counts of this clone. The chain employs TRBV6-6 and TRBJ1-4, with D possibly TRBD1 on 6 matching bases. CDR1 is MNHNY and CDR2 is SVGAGI in the germline V gene (reference sequence). The CDR3 extends over 15 amino acids. V shed 6 bases and J shed 2 bases, with 13 bases lying between them. CDR3 in DNA: TGTGCCAGCAGACGCCAGGGGCGGACTAATGAAAAACTGTTTTTT. It translates to CASRRQGRTNEKLFF.

There are a few counts of this clone. The chain couples TRBV21-1 to TRBJ2-7; the D call of TRBD1 is as the table states it, not checked on the DNA. TRBV21-1 is deemed a pseudogene. This CDR3 is 19 amino acids long. This chain's CDR3 is CASSKGGTEGSSLSYEQYF. CDR3 bases: TGTGCCAGCAGCAAAGGAGGGACAGAGGGGAGTTCGCTCTCCTACGAGCAGTACTTC.

CDR3 nucleotides: TGTGCCAGCAGCCTCGGACTCAGCTCTGGAAACACCATATATTTT. This gives the protein CASSLGLSSGNTIYF. The V call is TRBV9, the J call TRBJ1-3; D is uncertain. Germline V gene data show CDR1 as SGDLS and CDR2 as YYNGEE. This CDR3 comprises 15 residues. V lost 4 bases, J lost 0 bases, and 11 bases lay in between.

In nucleotides, the CDR3 is TGTGCCAGCAGCGTAGTTCCCATGGGGCTATGGAATGAGCAGTTCTTC. Residues: CASSVVPMGLWNEQFF. V usage is TRBV9 and J usage is TRBJ2-1, with a possible D match to TRBD1 (5 bases). The CDR3 is 16 amino acids. V was pared by 0 bases and J by 7 bases, with 17 bases between. Germline V gene sequence: CDR1 SGDLS, CDR2 YYNGEE. Variable domain in full (rest from reference TRBV9 and TRBJ2-1): DSGVTQTPKHLITATGQRVTLRCSPRSGDLSVYWYQQSLDQGLQFLIQYYNGEERAKGNILERFSAQQFPDLHSELNLSSLELGDSALYFCASSVVPMGLWNEQFFGPGTRLTVL.

The chain recombines TRBV20-1 with TRBJ1-1; D unclear. Germline V gives CDR1 DFQATT, CDR2 SNEGSKA (reference sequence). The CDR3 consists of 11 residues. V was pared by 4 bases and J by 8 bases, with 11 bases between. The CDR3 spells CSATRQTEAFF. The DNA for the CDR3 is TGCAGTGCTACTCGACAAACCGAAGCTTTCTTT.

This clone was counted between two and nine times. The CDR3 protein is CASRPRADQPTNEKLFF. In DNA, the CDR3 is TGTGCCAGCCGTCCCCGGGCAGACCAACCAACTAATGAAAAACTGTTTTTT. The chain is built from TRBV25-1 and TRBJ1-4; D unclear. The CDR3 loop spans 17 amino acids. Trimming removed 8 bases from V and 0 bases from J, with 19 bases in between. Germline V gene lookup returns CDR1 MGHDK and CDR2 SYGVNS. The whole variable domain, filled in from reference TRBV25-1 and TRBJ1-4, reads EADIYQTPRYLVIGTGKKITLECSQTMGHDKMYWYQQDPGMELHLIHYSYGVNSTEKGDLSSESTVSRIRTEHFPLTLESARPSHTSQYLCASRPRADQPTNEKLFFGSGTQLSVL.

Comment on this clone: The CDR3 carries no conserved terminal phenylalanine or tryptophan, so it likely arises from a read error. The DNA is omitted, as the CDR3 cannot be located on it reliably, and the CDR3 follows TCRdb's listing. The V and J genes are TRBV7-2 and TRBJ1-1; the DNA was not compared with TRBD1, the D call given in the table. The CDR3 is made up of 12 amino acids, end residues included. Germline CDR1 and CDR2: SGHTA and FQGNSA. Here the CDR3 reads CASRPDRGSTFV.

CDR3 amino acids: CASSPSASLMAGELFF. As DNA, the CDR3 is TGTGCCAGCAGCCCTAGCGCTAGCTTGATGGCCGGGGAGCTGTTTTTT. The rearrangement links TRBV7-2 to TRBJ2-2; possibly TRBD2 for D (6 bases). CDR3 size: 16 residues. Germline lookup yields CDR1 SGHTA and CDR2 FQGNSA. V gave up 5 bases and J gave up 6 bases, with 19 bases separating them.

This clone appeared a few times. The chain combines TRBV5-5 with TRBJ1-6; 7 bases fit TRBD1. V trimming: 4 bases; J trimming: 4 bases; junction bases outside the gene matches: 8. The CDR3 is 16 residues long. Germline V gene data show CDR1 as SGHKS and CDR2 as YYEKEE (reference sequence). The CDR3 protein is CASSRDSQLYNSPLHF. The DNA for the CDR3 is TGTGCCAGCAGCCGGGACAGCCAGCTTTATAATTCACCCCTCCACTTT.

The chain is built from TRBV5-4 and TRBJ1-1; D is possibly TRBD1 (5 bases). The length of the CDR3 is 15 residues. Trimming removed 6 bases at V and 0 bases at J, with 15 bases between. The germline CDR1 and CDR2 sequences are SGHNT and YYREEE (reference sequence). The chain's CDR3 is CASTSRGGVNTEAFF. Written as DNA, the CDR3 is TGTGCCAGCACCTCCCGGGGGGGGGTGAACACTGAAGCTTTCTTT.

As DNA, the CDR3 is TGTGCCATCAGTGACCCAGGGGGCCAAGAGACCCAGTACTTC. Translation: CAISDPGGQETQYF. This sequence joins TRBV10-3 and TRBJ2-5; 7 nucleotides align to TRBD1. After removal of 3 bases from V and 1 base from J, the junction contained 2 bases not matched to a gene. Germline CDR1 reads ENHRY; CDR2 reads SYGVKD. The CDR3 contains 14 residues.

The chain couples TRBV6-5 to TRBJ2-5; 7 nucleotides align to TRBD1. V trimming: 6 bases; J trimming: 4 bases; junction bases outside the gene matches: 2. This CDR3 spans 12 amino acids. Germline values: CDR1 MNHEY, CDR2 SVGAGI. CDR3: CASRRTGETQYF. The DNA of the CDR3 is TGTGCCAGCAGACGGACAGGAGAGACCCAGTACTTC.

The chain combines TRBV7-2 with TRBJ2-7, with 7 positions matching TRBD2. Germline CDR1 SGHTA, CDR2 FQGNSA. Losses at the gene ends were 0 bases for V and 6 bases for J; bases not matched to a gene: 8. This CDR3 spans 15 amino acids. The CDR3 DNA sequence: TGTGCCAGCAGCTTAGCGCGTGGCGGGAGAATCGAGCAGTACTTC. It codes for CASSLARGGRIEQYF.

The chain uses TRBV5-6 and TRBJ2-4; TRBD2 might be the D (6 bases). Germline loops: CDR1 SGHDT, CDR2 YYEEEE. There are 18 residues in the CDR3. Trimming cost V 3 bases and J 0 bases, with 19 bases left between them. CDR3: CASSWRVASREAKNIQYF. The CDR3, as DNA: TGTGCCAGCAGCTGGAGGGTGGCTAGCCGCGAAGCCAAAAACATTCAGTACTTC.

The rearrangement joins TRBV7-2 to TRBJ2-1, with 7 nucleotides matching TRBD2. Trimming removed 0 bases from V and 6 bases from J; junction bases left unmatched: 5. The CDR3 runs to 15 residues. The V gene's germline CDR1 is SGHTA and CDR2 FQGNSA. Here the CDR3 DNA reads TGTGCCAGCAGCTTAGCCTTAGCGGGCCCCAATGAGCAGTTCTTC. Translation gives CASSLALAGPNEQFF.

This clone was observed a few times. The rearrangement joins TRBV30 to TRBJ1-1, with D hard to call. This CDR3 spans 13 amino acids. The V end was cut by 4 bases, the J end by 3 bases, with 12 bases between. CDR1 is GTSNPN and CDR2 is SVGIG in the germline V gene (reference sequence). CDR3 sequence reads: CAWTTQGYTEAFF. As DNA, the CDR3 is TGTGCCTGGACGACGCAAGGGTACACTGAAGCTTTCTTT.

This clone was seen just once. The chain recombines TRBV5-1 with TRBJ1-2; a weak D match, TRBD1 (5 bases). Trimming shortened V by 4 bases and J by 1 base, and 14 bases separated the two germline ends. The germline CDR1 and CDR2 sequences are SGHRS and YFSETQ. The CDR3 spans 15 residues. For the CDR3, the DNA is TGCGCCAGCAGCGTCGGGGTGGGGGGTAACTATGGCTACACCTTC. It yields the protein CASSVGVGGNYGYTF.